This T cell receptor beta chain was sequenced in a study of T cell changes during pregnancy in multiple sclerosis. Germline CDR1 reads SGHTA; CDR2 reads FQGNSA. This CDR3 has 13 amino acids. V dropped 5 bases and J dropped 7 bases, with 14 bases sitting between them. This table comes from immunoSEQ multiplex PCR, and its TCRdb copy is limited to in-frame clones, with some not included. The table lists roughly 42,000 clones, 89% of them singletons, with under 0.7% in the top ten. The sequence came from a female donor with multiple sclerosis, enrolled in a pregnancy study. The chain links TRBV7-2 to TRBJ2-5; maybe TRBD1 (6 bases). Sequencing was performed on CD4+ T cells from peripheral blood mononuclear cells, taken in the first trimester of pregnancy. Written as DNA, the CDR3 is TGTGCCAGCAGCCGGGACAAAGTGGTGACCCAGTACTTC. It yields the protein CASSRDKVVTQYF.